The rows below give T cell receptor beta chains drawn from one sample of a study of post-analysis software for immune sequencing data. TCRdb re-derived calls from the PCR reads in MiXCR, one entry per CDR3 protein. The sample carries around 770,000 distinct CDR3 sequences, about 43% recorded once. Source material: blood. These receptors all come from a girl aged 5-17 years with multiple sclerosis. Each CDR3 is given with its conserved first and last residue. D genes are given only for firm matches. Clone size is stated in some rows and not others, as once, few, many or a class when expanded.

>.|TRBV7-9|TRBJ2-7|few
TGTGCCAGCAGCTTAGCGGTGGGGTTCGAACCGAACGAGCAGTACTTC
CASSLAVGFEPNEQYF
>TRBD1|TRBV12-3/TRBV12-4|TRBJ2-5|.
TGTGCCAGCAGTTTTCGACAGGGACAAGAGACCCAGTACTTC
CASSFRQGQETQYF
>.|TRBV5-5|TRBJ1-4|.
TGTGCCAGCAGCTTGGGCGGAGCGGGAACTAATGAAAAACTGTTTTTT
CASSLGGAGTNEKLFF
>TRBD2|TRBV20-1|TRBJ2-7|few
TGCAGTGCTATCCGGCTAGCGGGAGCCTACGAGCAGTACTTC
CSAIRLAGAYEQYF
>.|TRBV7-9|TRBJ1-4|.
TGTGCCAGCAGCTTAGCTTGGACGGATGAAAAACTGTTTTTT
CASSLAWTDEKLFF
>TRBD2|TRBV20-1|TRBJ2-1|.
TGCAGTGCTAGAGGACCCACTAGCGGTTCCTACAATGAGCAGTTCTTC
CSARGPTSGSYNEQFF
>.|TRBV4-3|TRBJ1-1|.
TGCGCCAGCAGCCAAGGGCTCGGTTTGCAGACAGCTTTCTTT
CASSQGLGLQTAFF
>.|TRBV20-1|TRBJ2-1|.
TGCAGTGCTACAAACTCGTACAATGAGCAGTTCTTC
CSATNSYNEQFF
>.|TRBV6-1|TRBJ2-1|.
TGTGCCAGCGGGGCTCCTTACAATGAGCAGTTCTTC
CASGAPYNEQFF
>TRBD2|TRBV7-6|TRBJ2-1|.
TGTACCAGCACCAATCCTGGGACTAGCATCTACAATGAGCAGTTCTTC
CTSTNPGTSIYNEQFF
>TRBD2|TRBV20-1|TRBJ2-3|.
TGCAGTGCTCCGGGACTAGCGTCTTCAGATACGCAGTATTTT
CSAPGLASSDTQYF
>.|TRBV29-1|TRBJ2-7|.
TGCAGCGTTGGAGACACCTCCTACGAGCAGTACTTC
CSVGDTSYEQYF
>TRBD1|TRBV5-5|TRBJ2-7|few
TGTGCCAGCAGCGCTGGGACAGAGTACGAGCAGTACTTC
CASSAGTEYEQYF
>.|TRBV5-6|TRBJ2-2|.
TGTGCCAGCACAGAAGGCTGGCCCGGGGAGCTGTTTTTT
CASTEGWPGELFF
>.|TRBV20-1|TRBJ2-7|.
TGCAGTGCTAGAGAGGCGGAGAACTACGAGCAGTACTTC
CSAREAENYEQYF
>.|TRBV7-9|TRBJ2-5|.
TGTGCCACACGGGACTCTTTCCAAGAGACCCAGTACTTC
CATRDSFQETQYF
>.|TRBV19|TRBJ2-1|.
TGTGCCAGTAGTAACGACAATGAGCAGTTCTTC
CASSNDNEQFF
>TRBD1|TRBV12-3/TRBV12-4|TRBJ2-6|few
TGTGCCAGCAGCCGGGACAGGGGTAAATCTGGGGCCAACGTCCTGACTTTC
CASSRDRGKSGANVLTF
>TRBD1|TRBV24-1|TRBJ2-7|few
TGTGCCACCAGTGGCACCGGGACAGGGTCTCACGAGCAGTACTTC
CATSGTGTGSHEQYF
>.|TRBV12-3/TRBV12-4|TRBJ1-2|few
TGTGCCGGCAGTTTGGGCGGTTATGGCTACACCTTC
CAGSLGGYGYTF
>.|TRBV5-1|TRBJ2-7|.
TGCGCCAGCAGCTTGGGGGTTGCGGGGTCCTACGAGCAGTACTTC
CASSLGVAGSYEQYF
>TRBD2|TRBV9|TRBJ2-5|.
TGTGCCAGCAGCGTAGGCTTCACTAGCGGGAAAGAGACCCAGTACTTC
CASSVGFTSGKETQYF
>TRBD1|TRBV29-1|TRBJ2-5|few
TGCAGCGTTGAGTCAGGGGGAGAGACCCAGTACTTC
CSVESGGETQYF
>.|TRBV9|TRBJ2-3|.
TGTGCCAGCAGCGTAGCTGAAAGGGGTGAGGGCACAGATACGCAGTATTTT
CASSVAERGEGTDTQYF
>TRBD2|TRBV12-3/TRBV12-4|TRBJ2-5|.
TGTGCCAGCAGTTTTATTACTAGCGGGTTAGAAGAGACCCAGTACTTC
CASSFITSGLEETQYF
>.|TRBV20-1|TRBJ1-4|.
TGCAGTGGACCTCCCGGGGATTCAACTAATGAAAAACTGTTTTTT
CSGPPGDSTNEKLFF
>.|TRBV27|TRBJ1-1|few
TGTGCCAGCAGTTTCTCAGGGACGTTACTGGGAGCTTTCTTT
CASSFSGTLLGAFF
>TRBD2|TRBV12-3/TRBV12-4|TRBJ2-1|.
TGTGCCAGCAGGGGACTAGCGGGACCTGGGGAGCAGTTCTTC
CASRGLAGPGEQFF
>.|TRBV20-1|TRBJ2-4|.
TGCAGTGCTGGGACTGTAAACATTCAGTACTTC
CSAGTVNIQYF
>TRBD1|TRBV5-1|TRBJ1-2|.
TGCGCCAGCAGCGTCGGGACAGGCAACTATGGCTACACCTTC
CASSVGTGNYGYTF
>TRBD2|TRBV28|TRBJ2-7|.
TGTGCCAGCAGCCACCCCGGACTAGGCTCCTACGAGCAGTACTTC
CASSHPGLGSYEQYF
>.|TRBV11-1|TRBJ2-7|few
TGTGCCAGCAGCCAAAGGGGGAGGTACGAGCAGTACTTC
CASSQRGRYEQYF
>.|TRBV5-1|TRBJ1-6|once
TGCGCCAGCAGCCCGGGAGTTCTTAATTCACCCCTCCACTTT
CASSPGVLNSPLHF
>.|TRBV15|TRBJ2-3|.
TGTGCCACCAGCAGAGACCTAACCGGTGCAGATACGCAGTATTTT
CATSRDLTGADTQYF
>.|TRBV20-1|TRBJ1-1|.
TGCAGTGCTAAGGGGATCGCCGATGAAGCTTTCTTT
CSAKGIADEAFF
>.|TRBV2|TRBJ2-5|few
TGTGCCAGCAGCGGTCTGGGATCCGACGGAGAGACCCAGTACTTC
CASSGLGSDGETQYF
>TRBD2|TRBV10-3|TRBJ2-7|.
TGTGCCATCAGTGAGTGGGTAGCGGGAGCCTACGAGCAGTACTTC
CAISEWVAGAYEQYF
>TRBD1|TRBV28|TRBJ2-3|.
TGTGCCAGCAGTTTAGTCAGGGGGCTCGATACGCAGTATTTT
CASSLVRGLDTQYF
>TRBD2|TRBV7-9|TRBJ2-5|.
TGTGCCAGCAGCTTAAGGAAGGGACTAGCGGGACAAGAGACCCAGTACTTC
CASSLRKGLAGQETQYF
>.|TRBV6-5|TRBJ2-3|.
TGTGCCAGCAGTCCACCCGGTACACCCACTTATACGCAGTATTTT
CASSPPGTPTYTQYF
>.|TRBV11-3|TRBJ2-1|few
TGTGCCAGCAGCTTAGGTCTACTCACACACCCCAATGAGCAGTTCTTC
CASSLGLLTHPNEQFF
>TRBD1|TRBV5-1|TRBJ1-1|few
TGCGCCAGCAGCTTAAACAGGGGCAGGACTGAAGCTTTCTTT
CASSLNRGRTEAFF
>.|TRBV7-7|TRBJ2-5|.
TGTGCTAGCAGCTTTAATGTCGGGAATGAGCAGTACTTC
CASSFNVGNEQYF
>TRBD2|TRBV20-1|TRBJ2-7|.
TGCAGTGCTAGAGCACGGGGGAGGGCGGACTACGAGCAGTACTTC
CSARARGRADYEQYF
>TRBD1|TRBV29-1|TRBJ2-2|few
TGCAGCGGGGACAGCCAGAACACCGGGGAGCTGTTTTTT
CSGDSQNTGELFF
>.|TRBV24-1|TRBJ1-2|once
TGTGCCACCAGTACACGTGGCTACACCTTC
CATSTRGYTF
>TRBD2|TRBV4-3|TRBJ2-1|.
TGCGCCAGCAGCCAAGTTGGGGGGGGGTACAATGAGCAGTTCTTC
CASSQVGGGYNEQFF
>TRBD2|TRBV20-1|TRBJ2-1|few
TGCAGTGCTCAGAAGACTAGCGTGGTCAATGAGCAGTTCTTC
CSAQKTSVVNEQFF
>TRBD1|TRBV11-3|TRBJ2-3|.
TGTGCCAGCAGCTCCAGAAGGACAGGGGGGACAGATACGCAGTATTTT
CASSSRRTGGTDTQYF
>TRBD2|TRBV20-1|TRBJ2-5|.
TGCAGTGCTAGGAGCCTATTTCAGGGACTAGCGGGCCAAGAGACCCAGTACTTC
CSARSLFQGLAGQETQYF
>TRBD2|TRBV29-1|TRBJ2-1|.
TGCAGCGCCCCGCGGGCGGGAGGGCCAAACAATGAGCAGTTCTTC
CSAPRAGGPNNEQFF
>.|TRBV27|TRBJ2-7|.
TGTGCCAGCAGGGGCGACCTCTACGAGCAGTACTTC
CASRGDLYEQYF
>TRBD2|TRBV20-1|TRBJ2-5|.
TGCAGTGCTAGATCTAGCCTAGCGGGAGGGCCTAAAGAGACCCAGTACTTC
CSARSSLAGGPKETQYF
>.|TRBV29-1|TRBJ2-7|.
TGCAGCGTTGAGGATAGGGACTCCTACGAGCAGTACTTC
CSVEDRDSYEQYF
>.|TRBV28|TRBJ2-5|.
TGTGCCAGCAGCCGGGCCCTGGAAGAGACCCAGTACTTC
CASSRALEETQYF